These 3 T cell receptor beta chains originate from one sample sequenced in a study of T cells in Graves' hyperthyroidism and ophthalmopathy. From RNA transcripts, TCR beta CDR3 regions were amplified. The HTBI set primed first-round TCR CDR3 RT-PCR. TCRdb independently ran MiXCR on the multiplex PCR reads; one entry per CDR3 protein. The sample shows roughly 500,000 distinct CDR3 sequences, more than 11% of them seen only once. Sequenced material: blood. The receptors originated from a woman aged 30 to 39 with Graves' hyperthyroidism that later progressed to Graves' ophthalmopathy.

This clonotype has at least ten counts. The chain combines TRBV7-9 with TRBJ2-7; no clear D. Trimming left V 4 bases short and J 0 bases short, with 10 bases between. CDR3 length: 14 amino acids. Germline V gives CDR1 SEHNR, CDR2 FQNEAQ (reference sequence). In DNA form, the CDR3 reads TGTGCCAGCAGCTCCAAAAGGAGCTCCTACGAGCAGTACTTC. This sequence encodes CASSSKRSSYEQYF.

This clonotype was seen at least ten times. This sequence joins TRBV7-9 and TRBJ2-2; 9 bases agree with TRBD1. V was pared by 5 bases and J by 0 bases, with 16 bases of the junction left unmatched. Per the germline V gene, CDR1 is SEHNR and CDR2 is FQNEAQ (reference sequence). The CDR3 length is 20 residues. CDR3 loop: CASSPTPGQGNLANTGELFF. CDR3 sequence (DNA): TGTGCCAGCAGCCCGACACCGGGACAGGGTAATCTCGCGAACACCGGGGAGCTGTTTTTT.

This clonotype occurred many times. This chain connects TRBV10-3 to TRBJ2-3; 9 bases align to TRBD2. Germline V gene data show CDR1 as ENHRY and CDR2 as SYGVKD. With 4 bases clipped from V and 4 bases from J, the junction kept 6 bases outside the gene matches. The CDR3 sequence is 15 residues long. This CDR3 is CAISVRTSVPDTQYF. The CDR3 DNA reads as TGTGCCATCAGTGTGAGGACTAGCGTGCCAGATACGCAGTATTTT.